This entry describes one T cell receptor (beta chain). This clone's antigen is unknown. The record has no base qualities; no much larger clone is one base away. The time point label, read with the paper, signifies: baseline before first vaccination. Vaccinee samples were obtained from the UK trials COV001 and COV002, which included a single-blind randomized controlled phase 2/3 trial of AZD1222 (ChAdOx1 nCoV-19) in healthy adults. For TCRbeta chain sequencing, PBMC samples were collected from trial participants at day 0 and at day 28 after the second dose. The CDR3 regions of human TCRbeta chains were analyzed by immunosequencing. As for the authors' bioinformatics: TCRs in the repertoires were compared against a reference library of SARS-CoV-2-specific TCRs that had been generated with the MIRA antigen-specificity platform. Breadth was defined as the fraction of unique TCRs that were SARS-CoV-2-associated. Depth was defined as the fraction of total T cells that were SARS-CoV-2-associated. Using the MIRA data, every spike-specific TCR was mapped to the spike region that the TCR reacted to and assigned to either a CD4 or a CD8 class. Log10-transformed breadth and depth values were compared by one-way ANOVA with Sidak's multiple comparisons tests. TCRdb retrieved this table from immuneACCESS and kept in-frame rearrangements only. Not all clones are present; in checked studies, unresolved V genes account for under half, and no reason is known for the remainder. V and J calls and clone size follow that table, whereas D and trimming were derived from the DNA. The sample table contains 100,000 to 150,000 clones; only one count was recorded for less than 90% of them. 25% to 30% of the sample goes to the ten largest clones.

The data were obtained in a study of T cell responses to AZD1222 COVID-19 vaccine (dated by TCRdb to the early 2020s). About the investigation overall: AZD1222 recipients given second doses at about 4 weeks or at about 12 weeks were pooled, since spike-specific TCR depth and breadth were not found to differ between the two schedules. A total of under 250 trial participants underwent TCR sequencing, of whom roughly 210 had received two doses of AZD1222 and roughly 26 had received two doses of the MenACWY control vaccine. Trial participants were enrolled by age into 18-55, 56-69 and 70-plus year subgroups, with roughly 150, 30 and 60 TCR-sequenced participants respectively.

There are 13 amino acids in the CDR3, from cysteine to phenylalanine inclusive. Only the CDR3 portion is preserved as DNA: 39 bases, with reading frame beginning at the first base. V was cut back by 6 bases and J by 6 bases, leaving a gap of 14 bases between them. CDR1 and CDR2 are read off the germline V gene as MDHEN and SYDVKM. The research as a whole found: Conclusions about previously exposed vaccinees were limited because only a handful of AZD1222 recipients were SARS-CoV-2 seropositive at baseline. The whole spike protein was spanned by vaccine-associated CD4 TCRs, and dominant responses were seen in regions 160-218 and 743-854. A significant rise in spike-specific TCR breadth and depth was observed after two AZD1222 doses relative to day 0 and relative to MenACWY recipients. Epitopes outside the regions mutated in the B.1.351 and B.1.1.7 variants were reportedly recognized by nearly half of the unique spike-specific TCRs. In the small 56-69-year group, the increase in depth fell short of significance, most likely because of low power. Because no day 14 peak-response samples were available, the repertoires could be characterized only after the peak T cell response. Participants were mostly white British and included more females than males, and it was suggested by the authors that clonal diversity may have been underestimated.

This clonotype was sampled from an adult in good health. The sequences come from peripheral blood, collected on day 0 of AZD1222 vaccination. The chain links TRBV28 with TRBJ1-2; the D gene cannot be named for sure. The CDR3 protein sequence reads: CASRLSRVHGYTF. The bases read TGTGCCAGCAGGCTATCAAGGGTACATGGCTACACCTTC.